This entry describes one T cell receptor beta chain. The data derive from a study of blood T cell repertoires in COVID-19. V lost 3 bases to trimming and J lost 7 bases; unmatched junction nucleotides: 8. The CDR3 totals 16 residues. Germline V gene data show CDR1 as SGHRS and CDR2 as YFSETQ. Method: immunoSEQ multiplex PCR; TCRdb's copy keeps in-frame clones and lacks some. The table includes about 150,000 clones, around 89% detected once. This sequence was found in a woman aged 55 to 70 with active COVID-19. This chain connects TRBV5-1 to TRBJ1-6, with TRBD1 matching over 9 bases. The material sequenced was peripheral blood. The CDR3 loop is CASSYLLTGGNSPLHF. The CDR3 DNA follows: TGCGCCAGCAGCTACCTACTGACAGGGGGGAATTCACCCCTCCACTTT. The whole variable domain, remainder taken from reference TRBV5-1 and TRBJ1-6, is KAGVTQTPRYLIKTRGQQVTLSCSPISGHRSVSWYQQTPGQGLQFLFEYFSETQRNKGNFPGRFSGRQFSNSRSEMNVSTLELGDSALYLCASSYLLTGGNSPLHFGNGTRLTVT.